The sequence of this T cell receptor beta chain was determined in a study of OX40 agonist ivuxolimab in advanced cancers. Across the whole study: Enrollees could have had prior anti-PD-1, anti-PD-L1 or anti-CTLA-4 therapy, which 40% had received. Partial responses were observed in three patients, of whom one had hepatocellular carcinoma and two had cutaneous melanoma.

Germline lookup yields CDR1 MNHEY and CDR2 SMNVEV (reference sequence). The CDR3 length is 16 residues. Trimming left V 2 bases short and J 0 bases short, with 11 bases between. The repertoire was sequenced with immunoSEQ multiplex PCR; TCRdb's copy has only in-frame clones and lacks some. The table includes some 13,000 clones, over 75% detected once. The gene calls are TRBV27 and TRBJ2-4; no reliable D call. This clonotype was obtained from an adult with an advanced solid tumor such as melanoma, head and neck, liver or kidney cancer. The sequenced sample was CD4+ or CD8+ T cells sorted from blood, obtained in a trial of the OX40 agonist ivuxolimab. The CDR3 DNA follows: TGTGCCAGCAGTTTACTGGCAGAGCTAGCCAAAAACATTCAGTACTTC. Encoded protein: CASSLLAELAKNIQYF.